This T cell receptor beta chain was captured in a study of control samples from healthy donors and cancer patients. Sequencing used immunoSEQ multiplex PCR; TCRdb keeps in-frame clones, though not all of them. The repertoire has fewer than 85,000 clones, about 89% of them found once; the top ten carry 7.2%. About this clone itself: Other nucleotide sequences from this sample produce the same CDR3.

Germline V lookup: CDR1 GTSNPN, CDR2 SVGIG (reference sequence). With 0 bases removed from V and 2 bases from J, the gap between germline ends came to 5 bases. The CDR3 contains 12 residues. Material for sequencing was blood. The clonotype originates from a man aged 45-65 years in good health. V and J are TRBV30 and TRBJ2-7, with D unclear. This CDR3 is CAWSVNTYEQYF. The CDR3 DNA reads TGTGCCTGGAGTGTTAACACCTACGAGCAGTACTTC.